A single sample is the source of the 18 T cell receptor beta chains below, sequenced in a study of cytomegalovirus exposure and HLA in healthy donors. Primers included in the PCR were 60 Vbeta and 13 Jbeta primers. Using immunoSEQ multiplex PCR, the repertoire was profiled, and TCRdb retains in-frame clones only, with some absent. Its clone listing holds around 70,000 clones. Source material: PBMCs. The receptors were gathered from a boy aged 5-17 years in good health and CMV-seronegative.

This chain links TRBV7-9 with TRBJ1-2; possibly TRBD1 for D (5 bases). The germline V gene has CDR1 SEHNR and CDR2 FQNEAQ (reference sequence). This CDR3 comprises 17 residues. The ends were cut back, 5 bases at V and 3 bases at J, with 22 bases in the middle. The CDR3 sequence is CASSLTAKGGAYYGYTF. DNA for the CDR3: TGTGCCAGCAGCCTCACCGCCAAAGGAGGGGCCTACTATGGCTACACCTTC.

The V and J genes are TRBV4-2 and TRBJ2-7; 8 nucleotides line up with TRBD1. The V gene end was trimmed by 2 bases and the J gene end by 3 bases; junction bases not matched to a gene: 3. This CDR3 contains 14 residues. Germline CDR1 reads LGHNA; CDR2 reads YNFKEQ. CDR3 DNA: TGTGCCAGCAGCCAACTTACAGGGGGCTACGAGCAGTACTTC. Residues: CASSQLTGGYEQYF.

The chain couples TRBV2 to TRBJ1-1, with D possibly TRBD1 on 6 matching bases. The CDR3 has 16 residues. The V gene's germline CDR1 is SNHLY and CDR2 FYNNEI. Trimming cost V 6 bases and J 7 bases, with 24 bases left between them. In DNA, the CDR3 is TGTGCCAGCAGAACCCCCTACCAGGGAGGGGGAATTGAAGCTTTCTTT. This translates into CASRTPYQGGGIEAFF.

The genes are TRBV7-8 and TRBJ2-1; 7 nucleotides match TRBD2. Germline CDR1 is SGHVS and CDR2 is FQNEAQ. The V segment lost 5 bases and the J segment 0 bases; nucleotides outside the gene matches: 7. CDR3 length: 16 amino acids. The CDR3 spells CASSVRAGSSYNEQFF. As DNA, the CDR3 is TGTGCCAGCAGCGTGAGAGCGGGGAGCTCCTACAATGAGCAGTTCTTC.

This chain joins TRBV7-9 and TRBJ1-1, with 7 bases identical to TRBD1. V shed 8 bases and J 3 bases; nucleotides not matched to a gene: 6. Germline CDR1 is SEHNR and CDR2 is FQNEAQ (reference sequence). CDR3 length: 13 residues. This chain's CDR3 is CASLGGGYTEAFF. The CDR3, as DNA: TGTGCCAGCCTTGGAGGGGGCTACACTGAAGCTTTCTTT.

The chain recombines TRBV27 with TRBJ2-6; D is unclear. The V end lost 7 bases, the J end lost 0 bases, and 7 bases lay between the germline ends. The germline CDR1 and CDR2 sequences are MNHEY and SMNVEV (reference sequence). CDR3 size: 14 residues. CDR3 sequence: CASNQYSGANVLTF. CDR3 in DNA: TGTGCCAGCAACCAGTACTCTGGGGCCAACGTCCTGACTTTC. Drawing the rest from reference TRBV27 and TRBJ2-6, the complete variable domain is EAQVTQNPRYLITVTGKKLTVTCSQNMNHEYMSWYRQDPGLGLRQIYYSMNVEVTDKGDVPEGYKVSRKEKRNFPLILESPSPNQTSLYFCASNQYSGANVLTFGAGSRLTVL.

The CDR3 nucleotides read TGTGCCAGTAGTATGGGACAGGGGTGGACTGAAGCTTTCTTT. It is translated as CASSMGQGWTEAFF. V is TRBV19 and J is TRBJ1-1; 10 nucleotides agree with TRBD1. The junction had 3 bases not matched to a gene; V was cut back by 3 bases and J by 5 bases. This CDR3 has 14 amino acids. Germline lookup yields CDR1 LNHDA and CDR2 SQIVND (reference sequence).

The V gene is TRBV9, the J gene TRBJ2-1; 7 nucleotides match TRBD1. This CDR3 has 15 amino acids. J gave up 2 bases and V 4 bases, and 6 bases lay outside the gene matches. Germline assignment: CDR1 SGDLS and CDR2 YYNGEE. CDR3 nucleotide sequence: TGTGCCAGCAGCCTAACGAGGGGGCCCTACAATGAGCAGTTCTTC. This codes for CASSLTRGPYNEQFF.

The chain recombines TRBV18 with TRBJ1-2; possible D gene TRBD1, 6 bases. The CDR3 runs 16 residues. Germline V gene lookup returns CDR1 KGHSH and CDR2 LQKENI. V was pared by 0 bases and J by 4 bases, with 15 bases between. CDR3 sequence reads: CASSPPSGVGTYGYTF. CDR3 bases: TGTGCCAGCTCACCACCGTCAGGGGTTGGGACCTATGGCTACACCTTC.

V usage is TRBV19 and J usage is TRBJ1-1; D possibly corresponds to TRBD1 (5 bases). CDR1 and CDR2 (germline): LNHDA, SQIVND (reference sequence). V was cut by 6 bases and J by 2 bases, with 19 bases left in between. This CDR3 region has 16 residues. CDR3 residues: CASRGGGAAGNTEAFF. As DNA, the CDR3 is TGTGCCAGTAGAGGTGGCGGGGCAGCCGGTAACACTGAAGCTTTCTTT.

The chain joins TRBV13 to TRBJ2-6, with a tentative D call TRBD2 (6 bases). The V gene lost 2 bases and the J gene lost 0 bases, with 14 bases spanning the gap. The CDR3 is made up of 18 amino acids. The V gene's germline CDR1 is PRHDT and CDR2 FYEKMQ (reference sequence). The CDR3 DNA is TGTGCCAGCAGCTTATGGGAGGACCGAGGCTCTGGGGCCAACGTCCTGACTTTC. Translating gives CASSLWEDRGSGANVLTF.

The chain recombines TRBV18 with TRBJ2-1, with D hard to call. The V gene lost 7 bases and the J gene lost 4 bases, with 14 bases spanning the gap. Germline CDR1 reads KGHSH; CDR2 reads LQKENI. There are 14 residues in the CDR3. CDR3 in amino acids: CASFTLPRYNEQFF. CDR3 sequence (DNA): TGTGCCAGCTTTACCCTTCCTAGGTACAATGAGCAGTTCTTC. Supplemented by reference TRBV18 and TRBJ2-1, the full variable domain reads NAGVMQNPRHLVRRRGQEARLRCSPMKGHSHVYWYRQLPEEGLKFMVYLQKENIIDESGMPKERFSAEFPKEGPSILRIQQVVRGDSAAYFCASFTLPRYNEQFFGPGTRLTVL.

The chain employs TRBV29-1 and TRBJ2-5; 9 bases map to TRBD1. The CDR3 loop spans 15 amino acids. CDR1 SQVTM and CDR2 ANQGSEA come from the germline V gene. V gave up 4 bases and J gave up 5 bases; unmatched junction bases: 11. CDR3 bases: TGCAGCGTTGCCACCGGTGCGACAGGGGGGGAGACCCAGTACTTC. Translated, it gives CSVATGATGGETQYF.

The V and J genes are TRBV7-2 and TRBJ2-7; no definite D call. The CDR3 runs to 14 residues. Germline loops: CDR1 SGHTA, CDR2 FQGNSA. Trimming pared 3 bases from V and 2 bases from J, leaving 11 bases between. The CDR3 bases are TGTGCCAGCAGCTTTCTGGGCCTAACCTACGAGCAGTACTTC. Protein sequence: CASSFLGLTYEQYF.

This chain uses TRBV2 with TRBJ1-2, with D unclear. V gave up 6 bases and J gave up 3 bases, with 8 bases separating them. The CDR3 totals 12 residues. Per germline, CDR1 SNHLY and CDR2 FYNNEI. CDR3 DNA: TGTGCCAGCAGCCCGCGGGACTATGGCTACACCTTC. Encoded protein: CASSPRDYGYTF.

The CDR3 loop is CASSTGYPYNEQFF. The CDR3 DNA is TGCGCCAGCTCAACAGGGTACCCCTACAATGAGCAGTTCTTC. This chain joins TRBV10-1 and TRBJ2-1; D is possibly TRBD1 (6 bases). Between the trimmed V and J ends, which lost 8 bases and 2 bases, there was a span of 13 bases. CDR1 and CDR2 (germline): WNHNN, SYGVQD (reference sequence). The CDR3 is 14 residues long.

The chain joins TRBV11-2 to TRBJ2-2; D is possibly TRBD2 (6 bases). The CDR3 extends over 15 amino acids. CDR1 and CDR2 from the germline V gene are SGHAT and FQNNGV. V was pared by 6 bases and J by 1 base, with 12 bases between. This CDR3 is CASRRTEGNTGELFF. DNA for the CDR3: TGTGCCAGCAGACGTACGGAGGGGAACACCGGGGAGCTGTTTTTT.

This chain connects TRBV7-6 to TRBJ1-1, with a tentative D call TRBD1 (5 bases). The CDR3 is made up of 13 amino acids. Germline V gene data show CDR1 as SGHVS and CDR2 as FNYEAQ. The V gene lost 5 bases and the J gene lost 4 bases, with 11 bases spanning the gap. The CDR3 spells CASSTGHATEAFF. DNA for the CDR3: TGTGCCAGCAGCACAGGACATGCCACTGAAGCTTTCTTT.